This T cell receptor (beta chain) was profiled in a study of human T cells and chemical hapten exposure. Study overall: On roughly 2 cm by roughly 2 cm of upper inner arm skin, sensitization was performed with 2% DPC. While the roughly 25-week study was under way, patients received diphenylcyclopropenone on the scalp every week. Overall study findings and caveats: Expanded TCRs created a significantly greater count of big CDR3 similarity clusters than controls did.

V was pared by 0 bases and J by 1 base, with 10 bases between. Germline V gives CDR1 LGHDT, CDR2 YNNKEL (reference sequence). The CDR3 has 16 amino acids. From the RACE reads, TCRdb called clonotypes with MiXCR, one entry per CDR3 protein. The sample has about 120,000 distinct CDR3 sequences, approximately 15% seen once; the top ten hold around 0.84%. Documented time point: patch test 1, 2 weeks after DPC sensitization. Treatment described: therapeutic diphenylcyclopropenone sensitization with weekly scalp DPC. This clonotype has just a few counts. Its cognate antigen is unknown. This clonotype originated in a young man with alopecia areata. Some clones in this sample may be carry-over from other donors' samples. The genes are TRBV3-1 and TRBJ2-1; maybe TRBD2 (5 bases). This specimen consisted of whole blood, obtained in connection with sensitization to the hapten diphenylcyclopropenone (DPC). CDR3 in DNA: TGTGCCAGCAGCCAAGAAAGAGGGATTTCCTACAATGAGCAGTTCTTC. It translates to CASSQERGISYNEQFF.